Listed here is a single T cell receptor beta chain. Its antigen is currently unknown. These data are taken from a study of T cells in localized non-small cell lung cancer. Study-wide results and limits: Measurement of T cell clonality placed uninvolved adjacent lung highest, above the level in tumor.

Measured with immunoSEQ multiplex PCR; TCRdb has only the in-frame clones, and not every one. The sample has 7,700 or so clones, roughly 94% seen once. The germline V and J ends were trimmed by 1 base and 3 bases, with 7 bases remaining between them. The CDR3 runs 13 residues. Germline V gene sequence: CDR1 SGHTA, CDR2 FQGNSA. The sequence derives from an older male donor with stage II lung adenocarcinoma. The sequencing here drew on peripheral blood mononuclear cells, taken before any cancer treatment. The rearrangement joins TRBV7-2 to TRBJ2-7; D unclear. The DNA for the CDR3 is TGTGCCAGCAGCTTAGAAAGCCTCTACGAGCAGTACTTC. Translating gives CASSLESLYEQYF.